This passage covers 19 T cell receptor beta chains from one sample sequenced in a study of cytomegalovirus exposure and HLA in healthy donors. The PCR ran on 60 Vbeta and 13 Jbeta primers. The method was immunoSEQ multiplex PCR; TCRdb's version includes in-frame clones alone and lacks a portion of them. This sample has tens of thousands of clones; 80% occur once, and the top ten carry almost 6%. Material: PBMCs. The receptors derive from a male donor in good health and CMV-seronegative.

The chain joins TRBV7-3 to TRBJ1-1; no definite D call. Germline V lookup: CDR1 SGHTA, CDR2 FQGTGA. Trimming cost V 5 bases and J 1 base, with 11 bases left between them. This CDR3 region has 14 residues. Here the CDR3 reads CASSEGPGNTEAFF. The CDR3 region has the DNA TGTGCCAGCAGCGAGGGCCCGGGGAACACTGAAGCTTTCTTT.

For the CDR3, the DNA is TGTGCCAGCAGCAAATCAGGGGGCGCGTATGGCTACACCTTC. Protein: CASSKSGGAYGYTF. The chain is built from TRBV7-3 and TRBJ1-2; 8 positions agree with TRBD1. Germline CDR1 is SGHTA and CDR2 is FQGTGA. This CDR3 has 14 residues. V was clipped by 5 bases and J by 5 bases; unmatched bases: 7.

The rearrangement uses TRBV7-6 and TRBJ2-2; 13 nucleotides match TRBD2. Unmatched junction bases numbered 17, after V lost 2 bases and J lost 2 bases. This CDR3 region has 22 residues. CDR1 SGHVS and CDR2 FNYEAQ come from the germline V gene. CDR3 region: CASSLTPPRLAGGRVNTGELFF. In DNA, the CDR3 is TGTGCCAGCAGCTTAACCCCCCCGAGACTAGCGGGGGGCCGGGTAAACACCGGGGAGCTGTTTTTT. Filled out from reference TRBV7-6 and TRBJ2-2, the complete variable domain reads GAGVSQSPRYKVTKRGQDVALRCDPISGHVSLYWYRQALGQGPEFLTYFNYEAQQDKSGLPNDRFSAERPEGSISTLTIQRTEQRDSAMYRCASSLTPPRLAGGRVNTGELFFGEGSRLTVL.

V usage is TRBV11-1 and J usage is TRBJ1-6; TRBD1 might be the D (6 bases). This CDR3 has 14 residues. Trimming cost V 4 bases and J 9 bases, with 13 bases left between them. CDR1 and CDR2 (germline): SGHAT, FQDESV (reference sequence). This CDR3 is CASSSGGAGSPLHF. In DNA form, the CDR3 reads TGTGCCAGCAGCTCTGGGGGGGCTGGTTCACCCCTCCACTTT.

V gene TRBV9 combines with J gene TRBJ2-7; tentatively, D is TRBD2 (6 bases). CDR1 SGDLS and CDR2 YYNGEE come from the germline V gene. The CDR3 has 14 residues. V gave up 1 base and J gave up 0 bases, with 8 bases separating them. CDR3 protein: CASSVQGGSYEQYF. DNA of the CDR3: TGTGCCAGCAGCGTACAGGGAGGCTCCTACGAGCAGTACTTC.

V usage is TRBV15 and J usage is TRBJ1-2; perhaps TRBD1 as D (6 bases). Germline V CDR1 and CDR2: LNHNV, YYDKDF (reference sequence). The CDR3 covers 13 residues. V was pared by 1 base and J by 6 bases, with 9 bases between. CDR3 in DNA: TGTGCCACCAGCAGAGGGCCAGGGGATGGCTACACCTTC. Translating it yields CATSRGPGDGYTF.

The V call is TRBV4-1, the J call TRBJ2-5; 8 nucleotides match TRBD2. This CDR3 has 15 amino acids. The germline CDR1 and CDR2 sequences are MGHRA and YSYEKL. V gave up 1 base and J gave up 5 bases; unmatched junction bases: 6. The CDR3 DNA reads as TGCGCCAGCAGCCAAGTTTACAGCGGGGGTGAGACCCAGTACTTC. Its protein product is CASSQVYSGGETQYF.

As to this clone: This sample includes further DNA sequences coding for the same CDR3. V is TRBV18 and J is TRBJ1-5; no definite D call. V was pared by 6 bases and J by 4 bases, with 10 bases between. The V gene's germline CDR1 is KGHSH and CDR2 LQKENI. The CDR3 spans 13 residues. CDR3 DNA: TGTGCCAGCTCGCCTGCGGGTAATCAGCCCCAGCATTTT. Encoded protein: CASSPAGNQPQHF.

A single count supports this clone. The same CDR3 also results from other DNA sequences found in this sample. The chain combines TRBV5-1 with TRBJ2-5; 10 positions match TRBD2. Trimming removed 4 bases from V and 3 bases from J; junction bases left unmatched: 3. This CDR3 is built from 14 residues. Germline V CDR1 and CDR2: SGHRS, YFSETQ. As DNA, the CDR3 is TGCGCCAGCAGCCCCGGACTAGCGGAAGAGACCCAGTACTTC. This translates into CASSPGLAEETQYF.

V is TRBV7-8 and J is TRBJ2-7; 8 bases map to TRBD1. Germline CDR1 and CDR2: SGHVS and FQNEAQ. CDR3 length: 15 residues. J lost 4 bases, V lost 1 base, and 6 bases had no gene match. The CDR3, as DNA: TGTGCCAGCAGCTTAGAGCAGGGGGCACGGTACGAGCAGTACTTC. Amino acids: CASSLEQGARYEQYF.

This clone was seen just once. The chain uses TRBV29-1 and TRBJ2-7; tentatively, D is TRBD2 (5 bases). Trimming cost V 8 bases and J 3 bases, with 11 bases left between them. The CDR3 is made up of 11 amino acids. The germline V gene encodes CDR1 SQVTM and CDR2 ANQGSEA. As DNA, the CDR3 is TGCAGCACAACCGAGGGCTACGAGCAGTACTTC. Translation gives CSTTEGYEQYF.

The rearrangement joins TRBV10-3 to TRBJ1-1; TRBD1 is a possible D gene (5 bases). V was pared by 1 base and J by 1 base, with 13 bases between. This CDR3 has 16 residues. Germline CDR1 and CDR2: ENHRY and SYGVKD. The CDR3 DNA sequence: TGTGCCATCAGTGAGTGGAGGGACGGACCGAACACTGAAGCTTTCTTT. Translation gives CAISEWRDGPNTEAFF.

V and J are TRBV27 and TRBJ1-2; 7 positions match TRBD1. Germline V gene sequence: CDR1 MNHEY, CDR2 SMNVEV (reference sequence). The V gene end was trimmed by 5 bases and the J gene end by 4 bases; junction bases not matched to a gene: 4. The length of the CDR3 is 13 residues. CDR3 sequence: CASSIRGPYGYTF. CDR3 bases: TGTGCCAGCAGTATTAGGGGGCCCTATGGCTACACCTTC.

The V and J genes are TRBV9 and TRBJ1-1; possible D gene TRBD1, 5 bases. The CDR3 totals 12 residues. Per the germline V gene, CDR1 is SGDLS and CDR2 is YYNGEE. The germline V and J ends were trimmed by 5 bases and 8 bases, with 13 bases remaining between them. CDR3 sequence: CASRGDSLEAFF. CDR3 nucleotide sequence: TGTGCCAGCAGAGGAGACAGTTTGGAAGCTTTCTTT. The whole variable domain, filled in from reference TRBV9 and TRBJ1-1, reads DSGVTQTPKHLITATGQRVTLRCSPRSGDLSVYWYQQSLDQGLQFLIQYYNGEERAKGNILERFSAQQFPDLHSELNLSSLELGDSALYFCASRGDSLEAFFGQGTRLTVV.

CDR3 in amino acids: CASSPDHGSYEQYF. The CDR3 bases are TGTGCCAGCAGCCCCGATCACGGCTCCTACGAGCAGTACTTC. The chain is built from TRBV6-5 and TRBJ2-7; D gene uncertain. Trimming cost V 6 bases and J 0 bases, with 12 bases left between them. The CDR3 consists of 14 residues. Germline lookup yields CDR1 MNHEY and CDR2 SVGAGI.

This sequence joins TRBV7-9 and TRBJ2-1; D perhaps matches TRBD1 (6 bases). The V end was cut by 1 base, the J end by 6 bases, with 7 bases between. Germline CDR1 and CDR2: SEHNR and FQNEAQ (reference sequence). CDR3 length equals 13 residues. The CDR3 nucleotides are TGTGCCAGCAGCTTAGGGGGGCCCAATGAGCAGTTCTTC. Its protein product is CASSLGGPNEQFF.

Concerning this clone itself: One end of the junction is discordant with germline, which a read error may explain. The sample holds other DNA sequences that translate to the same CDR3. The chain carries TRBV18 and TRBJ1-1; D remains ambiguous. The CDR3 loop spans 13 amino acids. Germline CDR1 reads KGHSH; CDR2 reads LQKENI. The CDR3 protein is CASSPERHTEAFF. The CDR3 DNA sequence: TGTGCCAGCTCACCAGAGCGGCACACTGAAGCCTTCTTT.

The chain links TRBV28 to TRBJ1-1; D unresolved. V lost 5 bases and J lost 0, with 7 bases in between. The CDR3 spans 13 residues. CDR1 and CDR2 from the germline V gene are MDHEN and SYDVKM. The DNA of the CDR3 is TGTGCCAGCAGTATTTATATGAACACTGAAGCTTTCTTT. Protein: CASSIYMNTEAFF.

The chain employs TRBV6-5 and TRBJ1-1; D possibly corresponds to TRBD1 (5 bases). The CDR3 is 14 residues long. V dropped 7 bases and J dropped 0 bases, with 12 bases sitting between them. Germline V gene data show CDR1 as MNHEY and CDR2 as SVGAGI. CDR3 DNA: TGTGCCAGCACCAAGGACACGATGAACACTGAAGCTTTCTTT. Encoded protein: CASTKDTMNTEAFF.